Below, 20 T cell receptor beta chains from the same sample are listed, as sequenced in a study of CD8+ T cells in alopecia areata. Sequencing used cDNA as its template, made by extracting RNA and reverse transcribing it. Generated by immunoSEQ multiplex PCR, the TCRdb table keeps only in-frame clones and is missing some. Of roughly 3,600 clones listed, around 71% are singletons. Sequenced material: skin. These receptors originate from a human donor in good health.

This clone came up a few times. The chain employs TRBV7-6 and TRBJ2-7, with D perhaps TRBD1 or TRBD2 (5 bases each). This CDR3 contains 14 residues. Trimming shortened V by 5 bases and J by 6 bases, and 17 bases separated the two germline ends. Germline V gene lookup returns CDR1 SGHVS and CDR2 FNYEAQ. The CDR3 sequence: CASSPGTEGTEQYF. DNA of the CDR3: TGTGCCAGCAGCCCAGGGACCGAGGGCACCGAGCAGTACTTC.

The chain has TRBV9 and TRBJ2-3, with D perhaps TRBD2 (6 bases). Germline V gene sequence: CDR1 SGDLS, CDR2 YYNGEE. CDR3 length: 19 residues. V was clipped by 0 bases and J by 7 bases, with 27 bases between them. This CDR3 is CASSVERRAGSHITNTQYF. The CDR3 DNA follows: TGTGCCAGCAGCGTAGAGAGGCGGGCGGGGAGCCACATTACTAATACGCAGTATTTT.

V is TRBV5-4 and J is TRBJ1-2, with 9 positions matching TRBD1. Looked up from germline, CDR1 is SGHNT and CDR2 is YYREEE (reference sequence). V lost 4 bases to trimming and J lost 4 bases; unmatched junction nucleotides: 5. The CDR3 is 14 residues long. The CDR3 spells CASSPLDRGYGYTF. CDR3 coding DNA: TGTGCCAGCAGCCCTCTGGACAGGGGCTATGGCTACACCTTC.

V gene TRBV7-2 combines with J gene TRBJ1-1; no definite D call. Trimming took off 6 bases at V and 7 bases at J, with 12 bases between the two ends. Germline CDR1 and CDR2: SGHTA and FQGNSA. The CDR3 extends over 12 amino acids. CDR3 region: CASSHRWGEAFF. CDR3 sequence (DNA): TGTGCCAGCAGTCACCGCTGGGGTGAAGCTTTCTTT.

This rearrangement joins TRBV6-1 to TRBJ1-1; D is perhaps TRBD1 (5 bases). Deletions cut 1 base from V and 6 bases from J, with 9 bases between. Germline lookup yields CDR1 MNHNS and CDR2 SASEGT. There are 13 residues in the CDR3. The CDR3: CASSEGTRAEAFF. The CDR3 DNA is TGTGCCAGCAGTGAAGGGACACGGGCTGAAGCTTTCTTT.

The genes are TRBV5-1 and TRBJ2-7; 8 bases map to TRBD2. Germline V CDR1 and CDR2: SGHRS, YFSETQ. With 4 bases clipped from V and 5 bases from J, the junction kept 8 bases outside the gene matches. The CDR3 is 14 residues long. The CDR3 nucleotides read TGCGCCAGCAGCCGCGGGGGGTCCAGCGACGAGCAGTACTTC. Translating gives CASSRGGSSDEQYF.

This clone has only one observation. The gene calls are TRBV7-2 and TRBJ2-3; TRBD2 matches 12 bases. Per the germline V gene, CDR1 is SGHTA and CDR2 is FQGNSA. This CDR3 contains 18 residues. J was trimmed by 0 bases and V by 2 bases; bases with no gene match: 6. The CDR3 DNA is TGTGCCAGCAGCTTATTAGCTAGCGGGGGGGGAAGCACAGATACGCAGTATTTT. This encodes CASSLLASGGGSTDTQYF.

The CDR3 nucleotides read TGTGCCAGCAGTGACGATGTAGGATCCGGGGAGCTGTTTTTT. This codes for CASSDDVGSGELFF. The chain links TRBV6-4 to TRBJ2-2; D uncertain. The V end lost 2 bases, the J end lost 6 bases, and 10 bases lay between the germline ends. The CDR3 is made up of 14 amino acids. Per the germline V gene, CDR1 is MRHNA and CDR2 is SNTAGT.

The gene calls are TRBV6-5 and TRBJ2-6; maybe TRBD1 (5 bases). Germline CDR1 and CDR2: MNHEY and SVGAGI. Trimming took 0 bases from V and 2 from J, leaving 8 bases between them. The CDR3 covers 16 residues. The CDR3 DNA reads TGTGCCAGCAGTTACTCGACAGCTACTGGGGCCAACGTCCTGACTTTC. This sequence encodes CASSYSTATGANVLTF.

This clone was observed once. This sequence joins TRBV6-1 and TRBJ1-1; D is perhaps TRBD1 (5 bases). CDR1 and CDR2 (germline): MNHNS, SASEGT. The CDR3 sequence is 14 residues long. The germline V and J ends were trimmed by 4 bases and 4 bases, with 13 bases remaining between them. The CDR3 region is CASSVAGLGTEAFF. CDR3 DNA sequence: TGTGCCAGCAGTGTAGCGGGACTGGGCACTGAAGCTTTCTTT.

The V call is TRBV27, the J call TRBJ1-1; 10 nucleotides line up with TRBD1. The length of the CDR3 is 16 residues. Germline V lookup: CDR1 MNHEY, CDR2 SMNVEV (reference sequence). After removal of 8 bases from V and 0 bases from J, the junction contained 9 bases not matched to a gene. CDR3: CASQPLGTGVNTEAFF. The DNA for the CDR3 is TGTGCCAGCCAGCCTCTCGGGACAGGGGTGAACACTGAAGCTTTCTTT.

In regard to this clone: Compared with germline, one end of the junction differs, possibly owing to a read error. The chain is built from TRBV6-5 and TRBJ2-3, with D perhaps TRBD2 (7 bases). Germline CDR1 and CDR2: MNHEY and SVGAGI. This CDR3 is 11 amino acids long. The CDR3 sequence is CASSGRGALLF. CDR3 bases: TGTGCCAGCAGTGGTCGGGGGGCCCTTCTTTTT.

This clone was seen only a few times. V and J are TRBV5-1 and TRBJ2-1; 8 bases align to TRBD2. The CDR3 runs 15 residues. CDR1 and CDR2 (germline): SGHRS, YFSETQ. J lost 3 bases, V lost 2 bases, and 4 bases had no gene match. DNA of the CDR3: TGCGCCAGCAGCTTAACGGGGGGGATCTACAATGAGCAGTTCTTC. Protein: CASSLTGGIYNEQFF.

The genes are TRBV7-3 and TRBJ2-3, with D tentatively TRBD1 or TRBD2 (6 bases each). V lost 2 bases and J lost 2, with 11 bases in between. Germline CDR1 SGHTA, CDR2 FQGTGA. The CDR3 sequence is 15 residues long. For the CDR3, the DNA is TGTGCCAGCAGCTTATGGGGGGCACCCACAGATACGCAGTATTTT. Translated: CASSLWGAPTDTQYF.

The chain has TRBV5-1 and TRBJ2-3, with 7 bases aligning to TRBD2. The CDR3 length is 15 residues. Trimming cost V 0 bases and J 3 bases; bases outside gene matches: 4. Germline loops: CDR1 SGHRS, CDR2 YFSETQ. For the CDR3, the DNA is TGCGCCAGCAGCTTGGTGGGGACTACTACAGATACGCAGTATTTT. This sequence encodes CASSLVGTTTDTQYF.

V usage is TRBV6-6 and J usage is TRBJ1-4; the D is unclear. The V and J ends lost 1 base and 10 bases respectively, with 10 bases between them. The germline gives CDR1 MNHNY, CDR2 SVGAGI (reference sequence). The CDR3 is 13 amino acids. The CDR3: CASSYLERTKLFF. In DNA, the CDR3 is TGTGCCAGCAGTTACTTGGAGAGGACAAAACTGTTTTTT.

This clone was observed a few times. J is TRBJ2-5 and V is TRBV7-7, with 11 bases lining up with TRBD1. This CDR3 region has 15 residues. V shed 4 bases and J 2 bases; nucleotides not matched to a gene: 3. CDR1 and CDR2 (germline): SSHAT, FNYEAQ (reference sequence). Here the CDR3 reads CASSSGQGGQETQYF. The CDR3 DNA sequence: TGTGCCAGCAGCTCGGGACAGGGGGGGCAAGAGACCCAGTACTTC.

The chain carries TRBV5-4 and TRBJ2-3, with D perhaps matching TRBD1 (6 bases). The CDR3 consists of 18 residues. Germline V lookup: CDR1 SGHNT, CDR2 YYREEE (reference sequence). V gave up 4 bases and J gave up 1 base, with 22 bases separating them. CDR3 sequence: CASSRTLRTVRGTDTQYF. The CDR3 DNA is TGTGCCAGCAGCCGGACCCTTCGGACAGTCCGGGGCACAGATACGCAGTATTTT.

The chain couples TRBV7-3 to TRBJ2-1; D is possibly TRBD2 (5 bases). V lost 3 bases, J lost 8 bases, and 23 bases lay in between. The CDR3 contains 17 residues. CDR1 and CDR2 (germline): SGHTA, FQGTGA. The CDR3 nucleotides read TGTGCCAGCAGCTTGGGCTACCCGGAATTGGGTAGCGATGAGCAGTTCTTC. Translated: CASSLGYPELGSDEQFF.

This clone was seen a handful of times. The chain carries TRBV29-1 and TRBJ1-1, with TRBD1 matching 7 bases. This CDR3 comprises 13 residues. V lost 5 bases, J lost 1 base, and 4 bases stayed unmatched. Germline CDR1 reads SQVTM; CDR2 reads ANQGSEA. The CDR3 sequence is CSVNRDRNTEAFF. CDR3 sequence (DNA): TGCAGCGTTAACCGGGACAGGAACACTGAAGCTTTCTTT.